This TCR beta chain comes out of a study of vaccination and CD4 T cells after COVID-19. Looking at the study overall: Across the group, participants received two doses of either BNT162b2 or mRNA-1273 vaccine. Overlapping spike peptides of SARS-CoV-2, HCoV-NL63, HCoV-OC43 and HCoV-229E stimulated the cells.

The CDR3 length is 12 residues. Germline values: CDR1 SGHTA, CDR2 FQGNSA. Time point indicated: late sampling 161 to 241 days after vaccination in a few convalescent patients. Stated treatment: approximately 9-day PBMC culture with coronavirus spike peptide pools or control peptides (ViraFEST assay). ViraFEST used peptide pools to expand antigen-specific T cells and subsequently sequenced their TCRs. The Oncomine TCR Beta short-read assay sequenced DNA from cultured CD4+ T cells. Each CDR3 protein is one row after TCRdb ran MiXCR on the PCR reads. The sample lists some 22,000 distinct CDR3 sequences; 30% to 45% were seen once. This clonotype was counted once. The target antigen is unknown. A much larger clone is a single base away; this may be a read error.

The source was CD4+ T cells from blood, cultured in vitro, collected about 7 months after SARS-CoV-2 vaccination. The V and J genes are TRBV7-2 and TRBJ1-2; D not certain. The receptor comes from a human donor who had recovered from COVID-19. CDR3 in DNA: TGTGCCAGCAGCTTACAACGCTATGGCCACACCTTC. Protein: CASSLQRYGHTF. Filled out from reference TRBV7-2 and TRBJ1-2, the complete variable domain reads GAGVSQSPSNKVTEKGKDVELRCDPISGHTALYWYRQSLGQGLEFLIYFQGNSAPDKSGLPSDRFSAERTGGSVSTLTIQRTQQEDSAVYLCASSLQRYGHTFGSGTRLTVV.